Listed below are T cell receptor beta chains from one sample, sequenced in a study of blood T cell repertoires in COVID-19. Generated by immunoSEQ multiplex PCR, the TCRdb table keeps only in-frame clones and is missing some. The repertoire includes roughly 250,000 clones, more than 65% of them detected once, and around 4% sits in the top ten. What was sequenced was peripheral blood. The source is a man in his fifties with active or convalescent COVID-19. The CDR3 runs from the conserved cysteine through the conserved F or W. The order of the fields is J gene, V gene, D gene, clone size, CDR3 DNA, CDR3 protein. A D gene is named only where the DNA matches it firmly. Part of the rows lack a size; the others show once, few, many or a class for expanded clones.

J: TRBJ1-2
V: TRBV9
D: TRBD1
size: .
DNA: TGTGCCAGCAGCTTCCGGGACAGAAACTATGGCTACACCTTC
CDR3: CASSFRDRNYGYTF

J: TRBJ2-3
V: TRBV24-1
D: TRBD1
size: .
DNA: TGTGCCACCAACCACAGGGGACAAGGCACAGATACGCAGTATTTT
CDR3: CATNHRGQGTDTQYF

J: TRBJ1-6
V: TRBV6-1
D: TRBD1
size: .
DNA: TGTGCCAGCAGTGGGGGGACAGGCTCCTATAATTCACCCCTCCACTTT
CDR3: CASSGGTGSYNSPLHF

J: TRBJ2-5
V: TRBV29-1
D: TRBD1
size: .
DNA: TGCAGCGTTGAGGCTGACAGGGGGGGGGAGACCCAGTACTTC
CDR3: CSVEADRGGETQYF

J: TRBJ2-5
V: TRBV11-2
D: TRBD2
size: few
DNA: TGTGCCAGCAGCTTAATACGGGGGGTTCAAGAGACCCAGTACTTC
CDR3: CASSLIRGVQETQYF

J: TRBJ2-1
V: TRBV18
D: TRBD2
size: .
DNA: TGTGCCAGCTCACGGGAGCGGGGGGTCTACAATGAGCAGTTCTTC
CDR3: CASSRERGVYNEQFF

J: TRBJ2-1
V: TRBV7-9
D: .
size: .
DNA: TGTGCCACCCGACAGGAGAGGACTCCAGGCTCCTACAATGAGCAGTTCTTC
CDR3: CATRQERTPGSYNEQFF

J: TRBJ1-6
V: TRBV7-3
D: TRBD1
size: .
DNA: TGTGCCAGCAGCTCCGCAGGGGGAAATTCACCCCTCCACTTT
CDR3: CASSSAGGNSPLHF

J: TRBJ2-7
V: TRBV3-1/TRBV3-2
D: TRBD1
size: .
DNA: TGTGCCAGCAGCTATTGGGACAGGGGACGGTCCGAGCAGTACTTC
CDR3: CASSYWDRGRSEQYF

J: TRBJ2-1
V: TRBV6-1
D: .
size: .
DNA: TGTGCCAGCAGTGAACCTATATACAATGAGCAGTTCTTC
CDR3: CASSEPIYNEQFF

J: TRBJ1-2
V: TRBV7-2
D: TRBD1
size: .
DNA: TGTGCCAGCAGCTCCCAGGGACAGGCCTATGGCTACACCTTC
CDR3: CASSSQGQAYGYTF

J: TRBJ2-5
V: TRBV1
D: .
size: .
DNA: TGCACCAGCAGCCAAGAGAGCGGGGGCCCTTCAGAGACCCAGTACTTC
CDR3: CTSSQESGGPSETQYF

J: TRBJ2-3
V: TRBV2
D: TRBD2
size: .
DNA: TGTGCCAGCAGTGAACGGGCTAGCGGGGGGTTCACAGATACGCAGTATTTT
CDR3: CASSERASGGFTDTQYF

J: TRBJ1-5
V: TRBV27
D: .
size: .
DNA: TGTGCCAGCAGTTTGAGGGAGGGTTTAGGGCCCCAGCATTTT
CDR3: CASSLREGLGPQHF

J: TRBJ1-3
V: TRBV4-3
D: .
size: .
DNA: TGCGCCAGCAGCCAAGATCTACAGGGCGGGAACACCATATATTTT
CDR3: CASSQDLQGGNTIYF

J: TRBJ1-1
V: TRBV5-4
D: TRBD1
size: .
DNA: TGTGCCAGCAGCGGAGAGGGGGCGCCAGTTTTTGTCGCTGAAGCTTTCTTT
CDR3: CASSGEGAPVFVAEAFF

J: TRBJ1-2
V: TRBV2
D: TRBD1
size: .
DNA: TGTGCCAGCAGTGGACAGGGAAACTATGGCTACACCTTC
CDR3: CASSGQGNYGYTF

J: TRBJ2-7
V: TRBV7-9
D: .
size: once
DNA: TGTGCCAGCAGCCTGCGGGCGAATACCTACGAGCAGTACTTC
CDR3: CASSLRANTYEQYF

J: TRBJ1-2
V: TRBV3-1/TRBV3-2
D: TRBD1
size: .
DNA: TGTGCCAGCAGCCAGGGACAGGGCGAGGGTGGCTACACCTTC
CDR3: CASSQGQGEGGYTF

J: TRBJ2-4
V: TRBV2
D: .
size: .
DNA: TGTGCCAGCAGTGGAGGACAGCCCACCCTAGCCAAAAACATTCAGTACTTC
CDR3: CASSGGQPTLAKNIQYF

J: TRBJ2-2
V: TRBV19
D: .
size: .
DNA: TGTGCCATCCAGACAGTGAACACCGGGGAGCTGTTTTTT
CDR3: CAIQTVNTGELFF

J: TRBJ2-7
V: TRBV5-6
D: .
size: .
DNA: TGTGCCAGCAGCTTCGGACCTAAGGGGTCCGAGCAGTACTTC
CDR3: CASSFGPKGSEQYF

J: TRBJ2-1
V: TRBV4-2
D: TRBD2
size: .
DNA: TGTGCCAGCAGCCAAGGCCCTCGGAGCGGGGGGGCCCGGGAGCAGTTCTTC
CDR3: CASSQGPRSGGAREQFF

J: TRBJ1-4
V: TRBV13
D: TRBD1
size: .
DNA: TGTGCCAGCAGCTCGACAGGGGGAAATGAAAAACTGTTTTTT
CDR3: CASSSTGGNEKLFF

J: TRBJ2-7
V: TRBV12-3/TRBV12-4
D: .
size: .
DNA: TGTGCCAGCAGTTCCCATTACGAGCAGTACTTC
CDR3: CASSSHYEQYF

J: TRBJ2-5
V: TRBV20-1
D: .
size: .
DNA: TGCAGTGCTAGTCTAGGGGCTAAAGAGACCCAGTACTTC
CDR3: CSASLGAKETQYF

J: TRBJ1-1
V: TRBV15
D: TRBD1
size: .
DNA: TGTGCCACCAGCAGTTCCCCCTCAGGGGGCTGGATGAACACTGAAGCTTTCTTT
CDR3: CATSSSPSGGWMNTEAFF

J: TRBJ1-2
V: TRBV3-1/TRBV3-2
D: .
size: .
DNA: TGTGCCAGCAGCCACTATTCTGATGGCTATGGCTACACCTTC
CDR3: CASSHYSDGYGYTF

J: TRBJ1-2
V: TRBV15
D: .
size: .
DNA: TGTGCCACCAGCCCCCGGGGGAGCTATGGCTACACCTTC
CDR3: CATSPRGSYGYTF

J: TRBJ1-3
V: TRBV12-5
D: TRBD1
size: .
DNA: TGTGCTAGTGGTTTGGCCCCTCAGGGGGGCTCTGGAAACACCATATATTTT
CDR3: CASGLAPQGGSGNTIYF

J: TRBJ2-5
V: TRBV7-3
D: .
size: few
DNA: TGTGCCAGCAGCTTAGTCAGTGAAGAGACCCAGTACTTC
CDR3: CASSLVSEETQYF

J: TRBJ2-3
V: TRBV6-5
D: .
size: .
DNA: TGTGCCAGCAGGGGCAGGGCGGATACGCAGTATTTT
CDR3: CASRGRADTQYF

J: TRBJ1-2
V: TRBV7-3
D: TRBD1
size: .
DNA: TGTGCCAGCAGCCATGGGACAGGGGACGGCTACACCTTC
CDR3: CASSHGTGDGYTF

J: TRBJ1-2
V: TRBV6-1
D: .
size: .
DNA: TGTGCCAGCAGTGGGGGTTCCGGGACAAGGTCCAACTATGGCTACACCTTC
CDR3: CASSGGSGTRSNYGYTF

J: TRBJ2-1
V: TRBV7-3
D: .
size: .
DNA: TGTGCCAGCAGCTCCACTAGCTCAGGCCTTAATGAGCAGTTCTTC
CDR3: CASSSTSSGLNEQFF

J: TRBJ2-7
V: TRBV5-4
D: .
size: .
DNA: TGTGCCAGCAGCTTGGGGGGAGTAGAGCAGTACTTC
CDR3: CASSLGGVEQYF

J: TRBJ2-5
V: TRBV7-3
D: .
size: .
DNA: TGTGCCAGCAGCTTACACGGGAAGGAGACCCAGTACTTC
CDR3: CASSLHGKETQYF

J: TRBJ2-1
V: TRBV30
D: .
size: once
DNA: TGTGCCTGGAGTGTACTCCGGGGGTCCCAGGGGGAACGGAAGTTCTTC
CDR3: CAWSVLRGSQGERKFF

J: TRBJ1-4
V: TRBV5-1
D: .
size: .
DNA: TGCGCCAGCAGCGCACGTACGGGGGTCGAAAAACTGTTTTTT
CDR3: CASSARTGVEKLFF

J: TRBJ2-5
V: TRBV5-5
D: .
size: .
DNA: TGTGCCAGCAGCCCCGCGGTTCAAGAGACCCAGTACTTC
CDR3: CASSPAVQETQYF

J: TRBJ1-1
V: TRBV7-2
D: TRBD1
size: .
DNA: TGTGCCAGCAGCTACCCGGGACAGACTGAAGCTTTCTTT
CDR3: CASSYPGQTEAFF

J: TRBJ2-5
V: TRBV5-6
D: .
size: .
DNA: TGTGCCAGCAGCTTGGAGGACACAAGGAAGACCCAGTACTTC
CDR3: CASSLEDTRKTQYF

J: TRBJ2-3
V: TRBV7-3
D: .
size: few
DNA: TGTGCCAGCAGCTCCGTAGGGGCCTTCACAGATACGCAGTATTTT
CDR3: CASSSVGAFTDTQYF

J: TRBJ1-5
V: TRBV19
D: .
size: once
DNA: TGTGCCAGTTCGTGGGGCGCGAGTCAGCCCCAGCATTTT
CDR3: CASSWGASQPQHF

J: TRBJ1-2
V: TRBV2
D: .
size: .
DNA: TGTGCCAGCAGTGGACGGGGGAACTATGGCTACACCTTC
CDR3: CASSGRGNYGYTF

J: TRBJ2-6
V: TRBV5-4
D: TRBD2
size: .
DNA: TGTGCCAGCAGCGTGTACTGGGGGGGAGGTGGGGCCAACGTCCTGACTTTC
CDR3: CASSVYWGGGGANVLTF

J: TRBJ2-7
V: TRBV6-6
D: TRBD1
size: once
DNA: TGTGCCAGCAGTAGCGGACAGGTCTACGAGCAGTACTTC
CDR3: CASSSGQVYEQYF